A selection of T cell receptor beta chains follows, all from one sample in a study of T cell repertoires in cytomegalovirus infection. TCRdb used MiXCR to reprocess the reads, holding one entry per CDR3 protein. The sample contains 400,000 or so distinct CDR3 sequences, 18% of which appear only once. Material: PBMCs. Receptors originate from a human donor in good health (CMV status not recorded). Some clones in this sample may be carry-over from other donors' samples. Both conserved end residues are part of each CDR3.

J gene: TRBJ2-3; V gene: TRBV7-6; CDR3 protein: CASSVLAGGVKGTDTQYF
J gene: TRBJ1-5; V gene: TRBV28; CDR3 protein: CASRPNRGLGQPQHF
J gene: TRBJ1-1; V gene: TRBV2; CDR3 protein: CASSLQAAFF
J gene: TRBJ2-1; V gene: TRBV11-2; CDR3 protein: CASSRPRTSGLSYNEQFF
J gene: TRBJ2-1; V gene: TRBV28; CDR3 protein: CASSRGTLYNEQFF
J gene: TRBJ2-7; V gene: TRBV9; CDR3 protein: CASSPESSGMDEQYF
J gene: TRBJ1-1; V gene: TRBV6-5; CDR3 protein: CASTKGPDEAFF
J gene: TRBJ2-5; V gene: TRBV23-1; CDR3 protein: CASSQEDREETQYF
J gene: TRBJ2-1; V gene: TRBV7-8; CDR3 protein: CASSLRVTSSYEQFF
J gene: TRBJ1-1; V gene: TRBV24-1; CDR3 protein: CATRPSGNTEAFF
J gene: TRBJ2-1; V gene: TRBV12-3/TRBV12-4; CDR3 protein: CASSGQASYNEQFF
J gene: TRBJ2-1; V gene: TRBV27; CDR3 protein: CASSFTDRNNEQFF
J gene: TRBJ1-5; V gene: TRBV7-2; CDR3 protein: CASSLGSVYSNQPQHF
J gene: TRBJ2-3; V gene: TRBV9; CDR3 protein: CASSVELAVNTQYF
J gene: TRBJ1-2; V gene: TRBV6-1; CDR3 protein: CASSPDRGLYGYTF
J gene: TRBJ1-2; V gene: TRBV12-3/TRBV12-4; CDR3 protein: CASSGGQYYGYTF
J gene: TRBJ2-1; V gene: TRBV7-2; CDR3 protein: CASSPDRGKQFF
J gene: TRBJ1-5; V gene: TRBV12-3/TRBV12-4; CDR3 protein: CASSDGPHQPQHF
J gene: TRBJ2-5; V gene: TRBV7-2; CDR3 protein: CASSLERETQYF
J gene: TRBJ2-1; V gene: TRBV7-9; CDR3 protein: CASVKPGQGGNEQFF